These 7 T cell receptor beta chains were all obtained from the same sample, sequenced in a study of blood T cell repertoires in COVID-19. The protocol was immunoSEQ multiplex PCR, while the TCRdb copy is restricted to in-frame clones and leaves out a portion. The table shows about 260,000 clones, with about 90% occurring only once. Material for sequencing was peripheral blood. The origin of the receptors is a woman in her thirties or forties with acute or convalescent COVID-19.

The chain combines TRBV10-3 with TRBJ2-1; a possible D gene is TRBD1 (6 bases). CDR3 size: 16 residues. Between the trimmed V and J ends, which lost 2 bases and 7 bases, there was a span of 18 bases. Germline V gives CDR1 ENHRY, CDR2 SYGVKD. This CDR3 reads CAISEPNFRGKNEQFF. The CDR3 nucleotides are TGTGCCATCAGTGAGCCCAATTTTAGGGGGAAGAATGAGCAGTTCTTC.

This clone was observed once. The CDR3 protein is CASSRDRGYYGYTF. In nucleotides, the CDR3 is TGTGCCAGCAGCCGGGACAGGGGGTACTATGGCTACACCTTC. V and J are TRBV5-8 and TRBJ1-2, with 11 nucleotides matching TRBD1. CDR3 length equals 14 residues. Germline V gives CDR1 SGHTS, CDR2 YDEGEE. Trimming took 4 bases from V and 3 from J; bases not matched to a gene: 2.

The chain employs TRBV30 and TRBJ1-2; tentative D call: TRBD1 (5 bases). Germline-derived CDR1 and CDR2 are GTSNPN and SVGIG (reference sequence). V lost 1 base to trimming and J lost 5 bases, with 11 bases between them. The CDR3 spans 13 residues. The CDR3 nucleotides are TGTGCCTGGAGTGGGAGGGGAGGTTATGGCTACACCTTC. This translates into CAWSGRGGYGYTF.

The V and J genes are TRBV6-1 and TRBJ1-2; possible D gene TRBD1, 5 bases. The CDR3 has 14 amino acids. The V end was cut by 5 bases, the J end by 6 bases, with 16 bases between. Germline V CDR1 and CDR2: MNHNS, SASEGT. The CDR3 here is CASSLYSGKDGYTF. The CDR3 region has the DNA TGTGCCAGCAGTTTATATTCAGGGAAGGATGGCTACACCTTC.

The chain couples TRBV7-9 to TRBJ1-4; tentatively, D is TRBD1 (5 bases). The CDR3 extends over 18 amino acids. V dropped 7 bases and J dropped 3 bases, with 24 bases sitting between them. Germline CDR1 is SEHNR and CDR2 is FQNEAQ (reference sequence). The CDR3 DNA sequence: TGTGCCAGCACCAGCCGAACAGGATCAAATGCAGCTAATGAAAAACTGTTTTTT. This translates into CASTSRTGSNAANEKLFF.

This chain links TRBV12-5 with TRBJ2-1, with 12 positions matching TRBD2. Germline loops: CDR1 LGHNT, CDR2 FRNRAP. With V trimmed by 6 bases and J by 3 bases, 3 bases remained unmatched. The CDR3 length is 15 residues. Here the CDR3 DNA reads TGTGCTAGTGGCCAGACTAGCGGGAGCTACAATGAGCAGTTCTTC. It codes for CASGQTSGSYNEQFF.

This clone was seen once. V usage is TRBV7-2 and J usage is TRBJ1-4; the match to TRBD1 covers 10 bases. The CDR3 extends over 16 amino acids. Trimming took 5 bases from V and 8 from J; bases not matched to a gene: 11. The germline gives CDR1 SGHTA, CDR2 FQGNSA. CDR3 protein: CASSITRTGGREKLFF. CDR3 nucleotides: TGTGCCAGCAGCATCACGCGGACAGGGGGTAGGGAAAAACTGTTTTTT. The full variable domain, in which reference TRBV7-2 and TRBJ1-4 provide the parts outside the CDR3, is GAGVSQSPSNKVTEKGKDVELRCDPISGHTALYWYRQSLGQGLEFLIYFQGNSAPDKSGLPSDRFSAERTGGSVSTLTIQRTQQEDSAVYLCASSITRTGGREKLFFGSGTQLSVL.